A single sample gave rise to the 15 T cell receptor beta chains below, sequenced in a study of shared clonotypes between healthy human individuals. Naive CD8 cells were CD45RO-negative, positively selected for CCR7, excluding terminally differentiated effector memory CD45RA+ cells. Assay: immunoSEQ multiplex PCR; the TCRdb copy retains only in-frame clones and omits some. The table records 2 million to 2.5 million clones, about 92% of them present only once. Specimen: naive CD8+ T cells from PBMCs. The receptors derive from a man aged 18-30 years in good health. Some clones in this sample may be carry-over from other donors' samples.

The chain links TRBV19 to TRBJ1-1, with D unresolved. Between the trimmed V and J ends, which lost 5 bases and 0 bases, there was a span of 13 bases. CDR3 length: 15 residues. In germline, CDR1 is LNHDA, CDR2 SQIVND (reference sequence). CDR3 bases: TGTGCCAGTAGTTCCGCGGGCCTGATGAACACTGAAGCTTTCTTT. Translating gives CASSSAGLMNTEAFF.

This clone occurred a few times. The J gene is TRBJ1-1, the V gene TRBV5-4; a weak D match, TRBD1 (5 bases). CDR1 is SGHNT, CDR2 YYREEE, per germline (reference sequence). Trimming left V 4 bases short and J 3 bases short, with 7 bases between. The CDR3 length is 12 residues. This CDR3 reads CASSPGDTEAFF. DNA of the CDR3: TGTGCCAGCAGCCCGGGGGACACTGAAGCTTTCTTT.

Comment on this clone: The identical CDR3 is also encoded by other nucleotide sequences in the sample. The genes are TRBV7-9 and TRBJ2-7; a possible D gene is TRBD1 (6 bases). Germline CDR1 is SEHNR and CDR2 is FQNEAQ (reference sequence). The V end lost 5 bases, the J end lost 0 bases, and 8 bases lay between the germline ends. The CDR3 has 13 residues. CDR3 DNA: TGTGCCAGCAGCCCAGGGGTCTCCTACGAGCAGTACTTC. As protein: CASSPGVSYEQYF.

Regarding this clone: In the same sample, other DNA sequences code for this CDR3. The chain has TRBV13 and TRBJ2-3; no firm D call. Deletions cut 5 bases from V and 5 bases from J, with 8 bases between. Germline V gene lookup returns CDR1 PRHDT and CDR2 FYEKMQ (reference sequence). The CDR3 consists of 12 residues. The CDR3 nucleotides are TGTGCCAGCAGCCCCGGACGAGATACGCAGTATTTT. Residues: CASSPGRDTQYF.

V is TRBV5-1 and J is TRBJ2-1, with 9 bases lining up with TRBD1. The CDR3 is 15 residues long. Germline V gives CDR1 SGHRS, CDR2 YFSETQ. V lost 6 bases, J lost 2 bases, and 6 bases stayed unmatched. CDR3 bases: TGCGCCAGCAAATTGACAGGGGGGGCCTACAATGAGCAGTTCTTC. It encodes CASKLTGGAYNEQFF. Filled out from reference TRBV5-1 and TRBJ2-1, the complete variable domain reads KAGVTQTPRYLIKTRGQQVTLSCSPISGHRSVSWYQQTPGQGLQFLFEYFSETQRNKGNFPGRFSGRQFSNSRSEMNVSTLELGDSALYLCASKLTGGAYNEQFFGPGTRLTVL.

This chain links TRBV28 with TRBJ1-1; 9 positions agree with TRBD1. CDR1 MDHEN and CDR2 SYDVKM come from the germline V gene. The CDR3 runs 18 residues. J lost 3 bases, V lost 6 bases, and 17 bases had no gene match. The CDR3 loop reads CASSPLTGTGLLDTEAFF. The CDR3 nucleotides read TGTGCCAGCAGCCCTCTTACCGGGACAGGGCTCTTGGACACTGAAGCTTTCTTT.

This sequence joins TRBV29-1 and TRBJ2-7, with 10 bases aligning to TRBD1. V was clipped by 1 base and J by 6 bases; unmatched bases: 3. Germline V gene lookup returns CDR1 SQVTM and CDR2 ANQGSEA. The CDR3 length is 13 residues. The CDR3 sequence is CSVEGTGGREQYF. The CDR3 nucleotides are TGCAGCGTTGAAGGGACAGGGGGACGCGAGCAGTACTTC.

This clone was observed once. The J gene is TRBJ1-1, the V gene TRBV6-5, with 7 bases matching TRBD1. V shed 3 bases, J shed 3 bases, and the junction held 4 bases outside the gene matches. This CDR3 contains 14 residues. From germline, CDR1 is MNHEY and CDR2 SVGAGI. The CDR3 DNA reads as TGTGCCAGCAGTTATCATGACAGGGACACTGAAGCTTTCTTT. Encoded protein: CASSYHDRDTEAFF.

The chain carries TRBV6-5 and TRBJ1-1; TRBD1 might be the D (6 bases). Trimming took off 1 base at V and 3 bases at J, with 12 bases between the two ends. Germline V gene sequence: CDR1 MNHEY, CDR2 SVGAGI. This CDR3 comprises 15 residues. The CDR3 bases are TGTGCCAGCAGTTACTTGGGACAAAGGGACACTGAAGCTTTCTTT. Its protein product is CASSYLGQRDTEAFF.

The genes are TRBV10-3 and TRBJ2-1; D not certain. Trimming took 0 bases from V and 5 from J, leaving 14 bases between them. Germline values: CDR1 ENHRY, CDR2 SYGVKD. The CDR3 totals 16 residues. CDR3 sequence: CAISESRLAENNEQFF. CDR3 coding DNA: TGTGCCATCAGTGAGTCTCGGCTTGCGGAAAACAATGAGCAGTTCTTC.

The rearrangement joins TRBV7-9 to TRBJ1-1; possible D gene TRBD1, 6 bases. This CDR3 is built from 13 residues. Trimming stripped 5 bases from V and 4 bases from J, with 11 bases between. Per germline, CDR1 SEHNR and CDR2 FQNEAQ (reference sequence). The DNA for the CDR3 is TGTGCCAGCAGCGTTGGCAGGGGCACTGAAGCTTTCTTT. Encoded protein: CASSVGRGTEAFF. Looking up the rest from reference TRBV7-9 and TRBJ1-1 gives the full variable domain: DTGVSQNPRHKITKRGQNVTFRCDPISEHNRLYWYRQTLGQGPEFLTYFQNEAQLEKSRLLSDRFSAERPKGSFSTLEIQRTEQGDSAMYLCASSVGRGTEAFFGQGTRLTVV.

The gene calls are TRBV11-2 and TRBJ1-3; D uncertain. Germline CDR1 is SGHAT and CDR2 is FQNNGV. V was clipped by 8 bases and J by 4 bases, with 9 bases between them. The CDR3 contains 12 residues. The CDR3 loop is CASHRTGNTIYF. CDR3 in DNA: TGTGCCAGCCATCGGACGGGAAACACCATATATTTT.

The rearrangement uses TRBV11-2 and TRBJ2-5, with unresolved D. V lost 5 bases and J 3 bases, leaving 16 bases between the germline ends. The CDR3 extends over 15 amino acids. Germline loops: CDR1 SGHAT, CDR2 FQNNGV. The CDR3 DNA follows: TGTGCCAGCAGCAATCTCCACGGATTAAAAGAGACCCAGTACTTC. Protein: CASSNLHGLKETQYF.

V is TRBV7-9 and J is TRBJ1-2; 9 bases are shared with TRBD1. The germline V gene encodes CDR1 SEHNR and CDR2 FQNEAQ (reference sequence). Trimming removed 5 bases from V and 10 bases from J; junction bases left unmatched: 5. The CDR3 runs to 12 residues. CDR3 nucleotide sequence: TGTGCCAGCAGCCTCCGGGACAGGGACTACACCTTC. This translates into CASSLRDRDYTF.

To note about this clone: The same CDR3 arises from other DNA sequences in this sample as well. V is TRBV29-1 and J is TRBJ1-2; perhaps TRBD1 as D (5 bases). V dropped 5 bases and J dropped 4 bases, with 8 bases sitting between them. From germline, CDR1 is SQVTM and CDR2 ANQGSEA. The CDR3 has 11 amino acids. The CDR3 loop reads CSVQGGYGYTF. The DNA of the CDR3 is TGCAGCGTTCAGGGCGGCTATGGCTACACCTTC.